This T cell receptor (beta chain) emerged from a study of shared clonotypes between healthy human individuals. Study context: Donor composition was a couple of women and three men, aged 18 to 49.

Concerning this clone: Its target is unknown.

Study outcomes and limitations: The sampled material consisted only of blood, and tissue repertoires are likely to differ.

All donors qualified as healthy HIV-negative adults and had experienced no recent acute infections or vaccinations. Genomic DNA of every subset was divided equally among multiple immunoSEQ plates. The data were produced by immunoSEQ multiplex PCR, yet TCRdb's version contains in-frame clones alone and is incomplete. Among about 480,000 clones listed, almost 80% were seen once. With 2 bases removed from V and 5 bases from J, the gap between germline ends came to 6 bases. From germline, CDR1 is MDHEN and CDR2 SYDVKM. The CDR3 consists of 13 residues. The sequenced sample consisted of PBMCs. The receptor was isolated from a woman aged 40-49 years in good health. Some clones in this sample may be carry-over from other donors' samples. The rearrangement uses TRBV28 and TRBJ2-2, with D unresolved. The chain's CDR3 is CASSLVQTGELFF. CDR3 bases: TGTGCCAGCAGTTTAGTTCAAACCGGGGAGCTGTTTTTT. Combining the CDR3 with reference TRBV28 and TRBJ2-2 gives the whole variable domain DVKVTQSSRYLVKRTGEKVFLECVQDMDHENMFWYRQDPGLGLRLIYFSYDVKMKEKGDIPEGYSVSREKKERFSLILESASTNQTSMYLCASSLVQTGELFFGEGSRLTVL.